This TCR beta chain was documented in a study of T cell repertoires in cytomegalovirus infection. Looking at the study overall: Public TCR beta signatures were indicative of both CMV infection and a matching HLA type.

The CDR3 has 14 amino acids. V lost 4 bases and J lost 4, with 11 bases in between. CDR1 and CDR2 from the germline V gene are SEHNR and FQNEAQ (reference sequence). Each CDR3 protein is one row after TCRdb ran MiXCR on the reads. Found here are about 740,000 distinct CDR3 sequences, 35% to 40% of them singletons; the top ten hold around 2.8%. Remarks on this clonotype: Its cognate antigen is unknown.

Study outcomes and limitations: Individuals carrying CMV plus the relevant HLA were identified by cumulative frequency of public TCR beta families. In two of eight donors, the top clonotype was HLA-C-restricted CMV-specific.

This TCR derives from a human donor in good health (CMV status not recorded). Some clones in this sample may be carry-over from other donors' samples. The sample taken for sequencing was PBMCs. V gene TRBV7-9 combines with J gene TRBJ1-3; D remains unclear. The CDR3 coding sequence is TGTGCCAGCAGCTACACTGGAGCGGGAAACACCATATATTTT. Amino acid sequence: CASSYTGAGNTIYF.